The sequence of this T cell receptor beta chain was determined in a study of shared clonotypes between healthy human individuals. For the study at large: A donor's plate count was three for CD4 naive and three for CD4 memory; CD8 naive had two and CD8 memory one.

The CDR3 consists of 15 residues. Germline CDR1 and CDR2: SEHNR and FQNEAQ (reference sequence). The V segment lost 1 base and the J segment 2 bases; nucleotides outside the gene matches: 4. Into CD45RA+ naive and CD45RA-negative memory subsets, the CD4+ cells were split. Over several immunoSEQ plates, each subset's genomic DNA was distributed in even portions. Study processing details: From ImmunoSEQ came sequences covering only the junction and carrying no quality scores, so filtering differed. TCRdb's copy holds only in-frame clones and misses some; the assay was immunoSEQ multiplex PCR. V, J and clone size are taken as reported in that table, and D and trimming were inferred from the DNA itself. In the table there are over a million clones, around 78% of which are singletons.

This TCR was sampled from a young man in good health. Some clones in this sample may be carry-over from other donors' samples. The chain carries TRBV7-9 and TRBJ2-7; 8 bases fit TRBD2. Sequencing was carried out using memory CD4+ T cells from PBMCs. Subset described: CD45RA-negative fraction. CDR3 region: CASSLVISGAYEQYF. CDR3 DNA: TGTGCCAGCAGCTTAGTTATTAGCGGGGCCTACGAGCAGTACTTC. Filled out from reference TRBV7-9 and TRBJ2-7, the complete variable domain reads DTGVSQNPRHKITKRGQNVTFRCDPISEHNRLYWYRQTLGQGPEFLTYFQNEAQLEKSRLLSDRFSAERPKGSFSTLEIQRTEQGDSAMYLCASSLVISGAYEQYFGPGTRLTVT.